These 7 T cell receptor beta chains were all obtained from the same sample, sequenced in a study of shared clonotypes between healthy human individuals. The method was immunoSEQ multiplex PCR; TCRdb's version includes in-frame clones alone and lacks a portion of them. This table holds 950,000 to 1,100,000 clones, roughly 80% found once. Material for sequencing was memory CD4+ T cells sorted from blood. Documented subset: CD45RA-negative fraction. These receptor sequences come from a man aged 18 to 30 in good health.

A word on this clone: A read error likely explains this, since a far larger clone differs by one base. This CDR3 reads CAWSVLGNEQYF. CDR3 nucleotide sequence: TGTGCCTGGAGTGTACTGGGGAACGAGCAGTACTTC. This rearrangement joins TRBV30 to TRBJ2-7; D call uncertain. CDR1 and CDR2 from the germline V gene are GTSNPN and SVGIG (reference sequence). The CDR3 length is 12 residues. V was shortened by 0 bases and J by 5 bases, with 8 bases between the two germline ends.

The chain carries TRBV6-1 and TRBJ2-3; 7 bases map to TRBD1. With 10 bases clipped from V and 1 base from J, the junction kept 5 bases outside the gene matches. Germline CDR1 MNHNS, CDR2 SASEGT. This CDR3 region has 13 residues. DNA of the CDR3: TGTGCCACAAAGGGGACAGGCACAGATACGCAGTATTTT. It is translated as CATKGTGTDTQYF.

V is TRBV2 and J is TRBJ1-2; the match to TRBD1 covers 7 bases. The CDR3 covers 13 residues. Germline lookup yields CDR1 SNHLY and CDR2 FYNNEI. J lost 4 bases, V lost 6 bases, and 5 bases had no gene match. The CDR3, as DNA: TGTGCCAGCAGCCAGACAGGGCGCTATGGCTACACCTTC. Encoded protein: CASSQTGRYGYTF.

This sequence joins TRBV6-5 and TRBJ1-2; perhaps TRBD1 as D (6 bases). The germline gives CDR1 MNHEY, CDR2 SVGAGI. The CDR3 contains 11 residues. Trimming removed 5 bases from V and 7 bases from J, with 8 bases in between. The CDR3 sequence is CASSQGFGYTF. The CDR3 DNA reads TGTGCCAGCAGTCAGGGGTTTGGCTACACCTTC.

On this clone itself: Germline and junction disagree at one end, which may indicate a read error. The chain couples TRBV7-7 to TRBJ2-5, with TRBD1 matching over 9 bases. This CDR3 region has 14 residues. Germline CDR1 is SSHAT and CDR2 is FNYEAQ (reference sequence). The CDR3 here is CASSLGTGLGTQYF. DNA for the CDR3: TGTGCTAGCAGCTTAGGGACAGGGTTGGGGACCCAGTACTTC.

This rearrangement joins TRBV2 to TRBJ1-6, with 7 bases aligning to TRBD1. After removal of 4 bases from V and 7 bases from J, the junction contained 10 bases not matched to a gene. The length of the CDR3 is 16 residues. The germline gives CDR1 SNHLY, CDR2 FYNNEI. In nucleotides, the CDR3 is TGTGCCAGCAGTGGTGGGTCCGGGACAGTCAATTCACCCCTCCACTTT. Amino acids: CASSGGSGTVNSPLHF.

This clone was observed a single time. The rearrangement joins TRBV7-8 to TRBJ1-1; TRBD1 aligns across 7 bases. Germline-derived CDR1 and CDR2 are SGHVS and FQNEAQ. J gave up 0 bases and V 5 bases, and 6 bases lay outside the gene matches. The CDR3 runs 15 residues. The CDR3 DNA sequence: TGTGCCAGCAGCAGCAGGGGACAGATGAACACTGAAGCTTTCTTT. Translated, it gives CASSSRGQMNTEAFF. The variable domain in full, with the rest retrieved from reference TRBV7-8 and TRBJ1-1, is GAGVSQSPRYKVAKRGQDVALRCDPISGHVSLFWYQQALGQGPEFLTYFQNEAQLDKSGLPSDRFFAERPEGSVSTLKIQRTQQEDSAVYLCASSSRGQMNTEAFFGQGTRLTVV.